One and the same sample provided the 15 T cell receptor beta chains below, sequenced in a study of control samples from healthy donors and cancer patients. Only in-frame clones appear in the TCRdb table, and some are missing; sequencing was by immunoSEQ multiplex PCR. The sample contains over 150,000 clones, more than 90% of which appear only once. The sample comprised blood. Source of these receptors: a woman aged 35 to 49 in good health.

The CDR3 loop reads CASSLSVGRGSGNTIYF. DNA of the CDR3: TGTGCCAGTAGCCTATCGGTAGGTAGAGGGTCTGGAAACACCATATATTTT. The chain carries TRBV19 and TRBJ1-3; D not certain. V was pared by 6 bases and J by 1 base, with 19 bases between. The CDR3 consists of 17 residues. The germline V gene encodes CDR1 LNHDA and CDR2 SQIVND (reference sequence).

The CDR3 loop reads CASSYSRVGANVLTF. CDR3 in DNA: TGTGCCAGCAGTTACTCTCGTGTTGGGGCCAACGTCCTGACTTTC. This chain joins TRBV6-5 and TRBJ2-6; the D is unclear. Deletions cut 0 bases from V and 3 bases from J, with 6 bases between. This CDR3 is 15 amino acids long. The germline gives CDR1 MNHEY, CDR2 SVGAGI.

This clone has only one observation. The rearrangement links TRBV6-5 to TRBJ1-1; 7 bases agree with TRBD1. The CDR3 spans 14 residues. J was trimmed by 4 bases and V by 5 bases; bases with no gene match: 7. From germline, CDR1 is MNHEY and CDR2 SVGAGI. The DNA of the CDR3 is TGTGCCAGCAGTCTACAGGGGAGAGGCACTGAAGCTTTCTTT. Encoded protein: CASSLQGRGTEAFF.

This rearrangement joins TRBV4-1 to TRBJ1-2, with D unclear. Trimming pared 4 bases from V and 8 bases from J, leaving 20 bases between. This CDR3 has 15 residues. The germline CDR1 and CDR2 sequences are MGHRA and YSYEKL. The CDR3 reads CASSLEHTATRGYTF. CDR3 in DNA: TGCGCCAGCAGCCTCGAACATACAGCCACTAGAGGCTACACCTTC.

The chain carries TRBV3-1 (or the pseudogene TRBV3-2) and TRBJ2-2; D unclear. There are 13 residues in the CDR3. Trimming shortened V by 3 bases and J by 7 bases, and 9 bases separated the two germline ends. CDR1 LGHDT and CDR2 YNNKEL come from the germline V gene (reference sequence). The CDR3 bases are TGTGCCAGCAGCCACCCCAAAGGCGGGGAGCTGTTTTTT. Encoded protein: CASSHPKGGELFF.

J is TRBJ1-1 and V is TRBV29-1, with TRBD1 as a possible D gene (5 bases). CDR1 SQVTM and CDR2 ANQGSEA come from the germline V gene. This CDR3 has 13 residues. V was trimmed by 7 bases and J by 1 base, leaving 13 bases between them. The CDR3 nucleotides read TGCAGCGCTCCAGGGTGGGGGAACACTGAAGCTTTCTTT. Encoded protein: CSAPGWGNTEAFF.

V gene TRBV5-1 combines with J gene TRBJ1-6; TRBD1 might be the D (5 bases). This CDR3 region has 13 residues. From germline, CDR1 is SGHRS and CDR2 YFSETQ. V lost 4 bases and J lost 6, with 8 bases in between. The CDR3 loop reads CASSGDANSPLHF. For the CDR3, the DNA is TGCGCCAGCAGCGGGGACGCTAATTCACCCCTCCACTTT.

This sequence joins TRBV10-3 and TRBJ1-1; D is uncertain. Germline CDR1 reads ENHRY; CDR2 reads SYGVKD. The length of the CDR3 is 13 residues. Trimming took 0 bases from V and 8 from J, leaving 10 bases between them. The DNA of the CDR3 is TGTGCCATCAGTGAGTCGGGGTTTTGGGAAGCTTTCTTT. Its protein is CAISESGFWEAFF.

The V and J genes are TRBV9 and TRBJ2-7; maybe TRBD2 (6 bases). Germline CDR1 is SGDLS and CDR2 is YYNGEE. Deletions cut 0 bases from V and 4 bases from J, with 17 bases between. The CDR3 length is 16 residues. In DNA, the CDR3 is TGTGCCAGCAGCGTAGCCCCCTATGAGGAGGGGTACGAGCAGTACTTC. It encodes CASSVAPYEEGYEQYF.

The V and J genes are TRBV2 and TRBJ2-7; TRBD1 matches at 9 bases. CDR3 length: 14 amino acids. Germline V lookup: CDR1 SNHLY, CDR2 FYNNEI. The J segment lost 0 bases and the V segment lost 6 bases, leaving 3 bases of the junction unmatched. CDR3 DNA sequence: TGTGCCAGCAGGCGACAGGGGGTCTCCTACGAGCAGTACTTC. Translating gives CASRRQGVSYEQYF.

Written as DNA, the CDR3 is TGTGCCACCAGTGACTCGACAGGGTCGGCCGGGGAGCTGTTTTTT. The encoded protein is CATSDSTGSAGELFF. This rearrangement joins TRBV24-1 to TRBJ2-2; 7 nucleotides match TRBD1. This CDR3 has 15 amino acids. Germline-derived CDR1 and CDR2 are KGHDR and SFDVKD. The J segment lost 6 bases and the V segment lost 4 bases, leaving 7 bases of the junction unmatched.

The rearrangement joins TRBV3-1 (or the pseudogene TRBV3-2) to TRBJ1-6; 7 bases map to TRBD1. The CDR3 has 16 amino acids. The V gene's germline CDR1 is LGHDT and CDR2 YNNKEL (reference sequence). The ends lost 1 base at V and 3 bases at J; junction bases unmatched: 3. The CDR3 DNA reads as TGTGCCAGCAGCCAAGCTGGGACAGACTATAATTCACCCCTCCACTTT. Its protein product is CASSQAGTDYNSPLHF.

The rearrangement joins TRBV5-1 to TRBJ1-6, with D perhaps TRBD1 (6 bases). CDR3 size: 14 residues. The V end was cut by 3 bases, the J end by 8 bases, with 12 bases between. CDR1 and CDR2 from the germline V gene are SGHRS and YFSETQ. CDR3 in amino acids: CASSYGQSDSPLHF. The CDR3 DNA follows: TGCGCCAGCAGCTACGGACAGAGCGATTCACCCCTCCACTTT. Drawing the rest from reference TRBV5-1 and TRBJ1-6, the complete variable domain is KAGVTQTPRYLIKTRGQQVTLSCSPISGHRSVSWYQQTPGQGLQFLFEYFSETQRNKGNFPGRFSGRQFSNSRSEMNVSTLELGDSALYLCASSYGQSDSPLHFGNGTRLTVT.

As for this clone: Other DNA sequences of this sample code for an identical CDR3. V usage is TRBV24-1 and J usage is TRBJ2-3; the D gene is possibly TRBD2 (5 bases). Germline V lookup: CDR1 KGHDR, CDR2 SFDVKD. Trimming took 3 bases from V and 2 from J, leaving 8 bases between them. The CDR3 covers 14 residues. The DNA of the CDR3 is TGTGCCACCAGTGATGGAGGACTCACAGATACGCAGTATTTT. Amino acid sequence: CATSDGGLTDTQYF.

CDR3 DNA sequence: TGTGCCAGCAGCCAAGCCCTGGGAGGACCCCAGCATTTT. Its protein product is CASSQALGGPQHF. This rearrangement joins TRBV3-1 (or the pseudogene TRBV3-2) to TRBJ1-5; no definite D call. The germline V gene encodes CDR1 LGHDT and CDR2 YNNKEL (reference sequence). This CDR3 contains 13 residues. V lost 1 base and J lost 10, with 11 bases in between.